This T cell receptor (beta chain) emerged from a study of regulatory T cells in long-lasting Graves disease (dated by TCRdb to 2020 to 2022). For context, the study as a whole: In the newly diagnosed Graves' disease group, patients had been taking antithyroid drugs for less than 3 months. This study used TCR sequencing and RNA sequencing of peripheral blood to compare persistent Graves' disease patients against newly diagnosed Graves' disease patients. The study was registered as a clinical trial and conducted in China. A total of roughly 33 samples underwent TCR sequencing: around 13 from persistent and roughly 20 from newly diagnosed Graves' disease patients.

Beyond this particular receptor, the publication reports: The study examined only peripheral blood because the primary lesion, thyroid tissue, could not be accessed. Lower TCR Shannon entropy and fewer highly expanded clones were observed in persistent Graves' disease patients than in newly diagnosed patients, which suggested clonal expansion. A larger number of public clonotypes was shared among persistent patients (more than 2,500) than among newly diagnosed patients (approximately 1,000). The authors acknowledged the small sample size as a limitation that may reduce accuracy. Persistent disease showed preferential use of TRBV28, TRBJ1-2 and TRBJ2-5, whereas newly diagnosed disease favored TRBV20-1 and TRBJ2-1. Sequencing and analysis were restricted to the TCR beta chain.

The library came from multiplex PCR. TCRdb shows the sequencer as Illumina HiSeq 4000. CDR3 regions were amplified by Arm-PCR with iRepertoire HTBI primers to construct TCR beta libraries. Before sequencing, the PCR products underwent gel purification. Under the source paper's analysis protocol: Gene usage analysis of CDR3 amino acid clonotypes used the 55 to 65 TRBV and about 14 TRBJ segments found across samples. Filtered high-quality paired reads were merged into contigs using COPE and FqMerger. Contigs were aligned with BLAST to IMGT TRBV, TRBD and TRBJ reference genes, and CDR3 was defined per IMGT. Highly expanded clones were defined as clonotypes with a frequency above 0.1%. Repertoire diversity was measured by Shannon entropy, and V-J evenness by the Gini coefficient. Clonotypes shared by more than one individual were considered public. The public reads were reprocessed in TCRdb via fastp at Q25 and MiXCR, keeping in-frame beta chains. Duplicate CDR3 protein sequences are folded into a single record with the most common DNA and genes. These V and J calls rely on TCRdb rather than the paper's analysis. Present in this sample are fewer than 350,000 distinct CDR3 sequences, 15% to 20% of which were seen just once. The top ten hold 35% to 45% of the sample.

A word on this clonotype: Its recognized antigen is unknown. One base away there is no much larger clone; base qualities are not given.

Taken from cysteine to phenylalanine, the CDR3 has 15 residues. Just CDR3 DNA is preserved here, 45 bases in frame from base 1. V and J are truncated by 3 bases and 6 bases respectively, leaving an intervening sequence of 15 bases. CDR1 MDHEN and CDR2 SYDVKM were looked up in the germline V gene. According to the study, the label for this sample's time point signals: newly diagnosed GD, antithyroid drugs for less than 3 months. RNA was extracted from PBMCs in TRIzol for both TCR sequencing and RNA sequencing. The diagnosis of Graves' disease was made according to American Thyroid Association guidelines. Patients for the study were recruited at an endocrinology department in Xi'an, China. From each patient, about 9 milliliters of peripheral blood was collected into an EDTA anticoagulant tube. Ficoll Paque Plus density gradient separation was used to isolate PBMCs, and no further T cell sorting was done. An Agilent 2100 Bioanalyzer and agarose gel were used to check RNA quality, and a NanoDrop 2000 was used to measure RNA concentration.

This clonotype originated in a female donor with Graves disease. Here the sequenced sample was peripheral blood mononuclear cells (PBMCs), taken at new diagnosis, from a patient treated with antithyroid drugs. The rearranged chain carries TRBV28 and TRBJ1-5; matching of 5 bases hints at TRBD1 as the D gene. The DNA sequence reads TGTGCCAGCAGTTTGGGCGGGAGGGGAGTTCAGCCCCAGCATTTT. Its translation reads: CASSLGGRGVQPQHF.